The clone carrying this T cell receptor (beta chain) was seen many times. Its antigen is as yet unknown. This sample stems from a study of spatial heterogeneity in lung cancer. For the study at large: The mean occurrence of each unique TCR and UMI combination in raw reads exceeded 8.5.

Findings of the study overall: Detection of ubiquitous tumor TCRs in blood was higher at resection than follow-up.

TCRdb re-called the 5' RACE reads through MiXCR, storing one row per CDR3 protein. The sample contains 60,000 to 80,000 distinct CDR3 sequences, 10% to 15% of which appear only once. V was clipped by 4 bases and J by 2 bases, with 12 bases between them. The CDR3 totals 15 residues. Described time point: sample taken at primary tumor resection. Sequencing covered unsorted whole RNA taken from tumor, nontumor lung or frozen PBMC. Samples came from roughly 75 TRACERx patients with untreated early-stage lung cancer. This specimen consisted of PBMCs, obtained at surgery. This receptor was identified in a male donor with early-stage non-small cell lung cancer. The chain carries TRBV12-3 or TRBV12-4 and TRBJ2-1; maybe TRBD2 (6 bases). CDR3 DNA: TGTGCCAGCAGTTCCATCGGGGGAACCTACAATGAGCAGTTCTTC. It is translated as CASSSIGGTYNEQFF.